The rows below give T cell receptor beta chains drawn from one sample of a study of Tregs in tolerant kidney transplant recipients. Sequencing used immunoSEQ multiplex PCR; TCRdb keeps in-frame clones, though not all of them. The profile covers approximately 60,000 clones, with 98% appearing a single time and 0.34% taken by the ten largest. The sequencing used Tregs from blood, collected before the transplant. The source of these receptors is a human donor who received a combined kidney and bone marrow transplant. The CDR3 runs from the conserved cysteine through the conserved F or W. D genes are given only for firm matches. Not all rows give a size; the values are once, few, many and, for expanded clones, a class.

CASSPGVRTGVSSYEQYF,TGTGCCAGCTCACCAGGTGTGCGGACAGGCGTATCTTCCTACGAGCAGTACTTC,TRBV18,TRBJ2-7,TRBD1,.
CASSWTQITDTQYF,TGTGCCAGCAGTTGGACTCAAATCACAGATACGCAGTATTTT,TRBV27,TRBJ2-3,.,.
CASSFERELYNEQFF,TGTGCCAGCAGCTTTGAGCGGGAGCTCTACAATGAGCAGTTCTTC,TRBV5-4,TRBJ2-1,TRBD2,.
CASSVAGGGTEAFF,TGTGCCAGCAGCGTAGCAGGGGGAGGAACTGAAGCTTTCTTT,TRBV11-2,TRBJ1-1,TRBD1,.
CATSGTRYTDTQYF,TGTGCCACCTCCGGGACTAGATACACAGATACGCAGTATTTT,TRBV4-2,TRBJ2-3,TRBD2,few
CASSLLGEGDTQYF,TGTGCCAGCAGCTTGCTTGGAGAGGGAGATACGCAGTATTTT,TRBV11-3,TRBJ2-3,.,.
CASSLAWTEAFF,TGTGCCAGCAGTTTAGCGTGGACTGAAGCTTTCTTT,TRBV28,TRBJ1-1,.,.
CASSFGLSYEQYF,TGCGCCAGCAGCTTCGGACTCAGTTACGAGCAGTACTTC,TRBV5-1,TRBJ2-7,.,.
CTSSQDSVNQPQHF,TGCACCAGCAGCCAAGATTCTGTGAATCAGCCCCAGCATTTT,TRBV1,TRBJ1-5,.,.
CASSGDFNTGELFF,TGTGCCAGCAGCGGGGACTTTAACACCGGGGAGCTGTTTTTT,TRBV2,TRBJ2-2,.,.
CASGGGAYNEQFF,TGTGCCAGCGGCGGGGGGGCCTACAATGAGCAGTTCTTC,TRBV7-2,TRBJ2-1,TRBD2,.
CASSPVLGTGSYNEQFF,TGTGCCAGCTCACCCGTATTAGGGACAGGCTCCTACAATGAGCAGTTCTTC,TRBV18,TRBJ2-1,TRBD1,.
CASSPRESYEKLFF,TGTGCCAGCAGCCCTCGTGAGTCCTATGAAAAACTGTTTTTT,TRBV4-2,TRBJ1-4,.,.
CASSIRSGAMLGDTQYF,TGTGCCAGTAGTATACGGAGCGGGGCCATGTTAGGAGATACGCAGTATTTT,TRBV19,TRBJ2-3,TRBD2,.
CASSVRGAGFF,TGTGCCAGCAGTGTACGGGGGGCGGGGTTCTTC,TRBV2,TRBJ2-1,.,.
CASRRSKGQVNIQYF,TGTGCCAGCAGGAGATCTAAGGGACAAGTGAACATTCAGTACTTC,TRBV6-1,TRBJ2-4,.,.